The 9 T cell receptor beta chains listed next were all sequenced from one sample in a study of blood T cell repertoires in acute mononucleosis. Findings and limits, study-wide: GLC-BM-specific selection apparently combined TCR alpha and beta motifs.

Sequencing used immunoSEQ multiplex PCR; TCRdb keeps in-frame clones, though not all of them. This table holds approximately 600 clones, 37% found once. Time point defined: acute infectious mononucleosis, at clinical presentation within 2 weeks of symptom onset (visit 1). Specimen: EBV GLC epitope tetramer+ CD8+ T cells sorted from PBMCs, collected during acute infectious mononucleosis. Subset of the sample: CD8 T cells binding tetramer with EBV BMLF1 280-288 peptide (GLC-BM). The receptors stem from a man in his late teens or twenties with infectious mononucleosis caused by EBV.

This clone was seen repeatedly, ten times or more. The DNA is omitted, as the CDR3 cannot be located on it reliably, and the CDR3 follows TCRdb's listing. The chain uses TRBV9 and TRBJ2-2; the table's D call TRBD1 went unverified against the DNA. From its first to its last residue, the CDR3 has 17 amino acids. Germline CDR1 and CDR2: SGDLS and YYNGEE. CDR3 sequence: CASSPGTVSNTGELFFF.

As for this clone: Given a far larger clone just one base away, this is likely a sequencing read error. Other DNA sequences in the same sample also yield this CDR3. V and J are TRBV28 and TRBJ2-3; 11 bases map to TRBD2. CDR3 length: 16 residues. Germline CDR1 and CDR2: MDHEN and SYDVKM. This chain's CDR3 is CASCFSGRAWEDTQYF. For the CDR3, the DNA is TGTGCCAGCTGTTTTAGCGGGAGGGCCTGGGAAGATACGCAGTATTTT.

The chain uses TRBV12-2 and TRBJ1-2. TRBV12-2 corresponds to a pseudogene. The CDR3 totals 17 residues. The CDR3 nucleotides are TGTGCAAGTCGCCGATTTTTGACTCCACGAAAGATCTATGGCTACACCTTC. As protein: CASRRFLTPRKIYGYTF.

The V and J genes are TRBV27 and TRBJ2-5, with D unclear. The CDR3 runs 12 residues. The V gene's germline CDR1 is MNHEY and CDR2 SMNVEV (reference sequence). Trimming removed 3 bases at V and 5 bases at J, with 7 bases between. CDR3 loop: CASSLTLETQYF. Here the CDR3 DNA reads TGTGCCAGCAGTTTGACTCTGGAGACCCAGTACTTC.

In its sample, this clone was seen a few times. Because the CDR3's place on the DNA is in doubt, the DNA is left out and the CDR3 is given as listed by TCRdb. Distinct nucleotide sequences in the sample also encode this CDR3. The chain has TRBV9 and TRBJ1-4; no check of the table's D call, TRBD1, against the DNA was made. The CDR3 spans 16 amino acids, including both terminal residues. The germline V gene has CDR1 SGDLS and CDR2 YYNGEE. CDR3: CASSDGQVATMKNCFF.

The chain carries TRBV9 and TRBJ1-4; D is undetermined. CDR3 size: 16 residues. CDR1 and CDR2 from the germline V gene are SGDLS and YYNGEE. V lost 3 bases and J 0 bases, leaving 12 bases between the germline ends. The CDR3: CASSDGLVSTNEKLFF. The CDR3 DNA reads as TGTGCCAGCAGCGACGGACTAGTTTCAACTAATGAAAAACTGTTTTTT.

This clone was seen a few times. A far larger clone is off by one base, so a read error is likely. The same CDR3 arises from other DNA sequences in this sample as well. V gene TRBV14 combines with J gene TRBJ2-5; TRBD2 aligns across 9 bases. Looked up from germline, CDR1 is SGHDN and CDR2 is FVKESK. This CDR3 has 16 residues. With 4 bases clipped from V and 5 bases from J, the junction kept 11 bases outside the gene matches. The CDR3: CASSPRGSGSGETQYF. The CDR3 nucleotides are TGTGCCAGCAGCCCCCGTGGTAGCGGGAGTGGGGAGACCCAGTACTTC.

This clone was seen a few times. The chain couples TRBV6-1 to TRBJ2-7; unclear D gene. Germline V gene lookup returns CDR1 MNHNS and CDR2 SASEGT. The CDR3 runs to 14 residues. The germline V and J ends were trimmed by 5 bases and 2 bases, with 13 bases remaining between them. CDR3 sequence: CASSPRTVAYEQYF. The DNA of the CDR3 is TGTGCCAGCAGTCCACGGACCGTTGCCTACGAGCAGTACTTC.

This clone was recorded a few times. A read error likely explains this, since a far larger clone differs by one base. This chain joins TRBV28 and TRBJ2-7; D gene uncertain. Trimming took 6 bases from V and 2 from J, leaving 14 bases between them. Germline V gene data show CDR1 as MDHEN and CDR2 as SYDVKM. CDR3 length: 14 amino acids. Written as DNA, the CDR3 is TGTGCCAGCAGGCCACGGACCGTTGCCTACGAGCAGTACTTC. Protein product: CASRPRTVAYEQYF.